This is a list of T cell receptor beta chains from one sample in a study of cytomegalovirus exposure and HLA in healthy donors. Using immunoSEQ multiplex PCR, the repertoire was profiled, and TCRdb retains in-frame clones only, with some absent. The sample comprises around 130,000 clones, 85% to 90% of which are singletons, and around 3.5% rests with the top ten. The sample was PBMCs. The source of these receptors is a man aged 30 to 39 in good health and CMV-seronegative. Both conserved end residues are part of each CDR3. The D gene is left open where the match is weak. Size is omitted from some rows. Given values are once, few, many or a class for expanded clones.

D gene	V gene	J gene	clone size	CDR3 DNA	CDR3 protein
TRBD1	TRBV5-1	TRBJ1-2	-	TGCGCCAGCAACACAGGGGATTGGCCTCCTAATGGCTACACCTTC	CASNTGDWPPNGYTF
-	TRBV7-7	TRBJ2-2	-	TGTGCTAGCAGCTTAGATCGGGGAAACACCGGGGAGCTGTTTTTT	CASSLDRGNTGELFF
TRBD1	TRBV10-3	TRBJ1-5	-	TGTGCCATCAGTGGACAGGGAGATCAGCCCCAGCATTTT	CAISGQGDQPQHF
-	TRBV5-1	TRBJ2-7	once	TGCGCCAGCAGCCCTGCCCCGGGGGTACGAGAGCAGTACTTC	CASSPAPGVREQYF
-	TRBV27	TRBJ2-7	once	TGTGCCACCCGAGCGGGCCCCTATGGCTTTAATGGGGAGCAGTACTTC	CATRAGPYGFNGEQYF
TRBD1	TRBV19	TRBJ2-5	-	TGTGCCAGTAGTAGAGCGGGACAGGGGGGTGAGACCCAGTACTTC	CASSRAGQGGETQYF
TRBD1	TRBV7-2	TRBJ1-5	once	TGTGCCAGCAGCCCAGACAGGGGGAATCAGCCCCAGCATTTT	CASSPDRGNQPQHF
TRBD2	TRBV2	TRBJ2-3	once	TGTGCCAGCAGGTGGCTAGCGGGGACAGATACGCAGTATTTT	CASRWLAGTDTQYF
-	TRBV5-1	TRBJ2-7	-	TGCGCCAGCAGCCCGGCGGGTTACGGGAGCTCCTACGAGCAGTACTTC	CASSPAGYGSSYEQYF
TRBD1	TRBV19	TRBJ2-5	once	TGTGCCAGTAGTACCTCCGGGGACAGGGAGGCGGAGACCCAGTACTTC	CASSTSGDREAETQYF
TRBD1	TRBV4-3	TRBJ2-7	-	TGCGCCAGCAGCCAAGGGACAGGGTTCGTCGAGCAGTACTTC	CASSQGTGFVEQYF
TRBD1	TRBV7-2	TRBJ2-7	-	TGTGCCAGCAGCGAACAGGGGACCTCCTACGAGCAGTACTTC	CASSEQGTSYEQYF
TRBD2	TRBV10-1	TRBJ2-1	-	TGCGCCAGCAGTGAGTCGGTTAGCGGGGGTCCGCAGTTCTTC	CASSESVSGGPQFF
TRBD1	TRBV19	TRBJ1-6	few	TGTGCCAGTAGTAAAGGGGACAGGCTCCCTCCCCTCCACTTT	CASSKGDRLPPLHF
-	TRBV4-1	TRBJ1-5	few	TGCGCCAGCAGCCAAGGAGCGGATCAGCCCCAGCATTTT	CASSQGADQPQHF
-	TRBV19	TRBJ1-1	-	TGTGCCAGTAGTATAGCCCGTGAAGCTTTCTTT	CASSIAREAFF
-	TRBV10-2	TRBJ1-1	-	TGCGCCAGCAGTCATTATTCCGGGGCTTTCTTT	CASSHYSGAFF
-	TRBV5-6	TRBJ1-3	-	TGTGCCAGCAGCCGCCCCTTTGATAGCTCTGGAAACACCATATATTTT	CASSRPFDSSGNTIYF
TRBD2	TRBV7-8	TRBJ2-1	-	TGTGCCAGCAGCAACATGCGGGGGAGGGAGCAGTTCTTC	CASSNMRGREQFF
-	TRBV7-2	TRBJ1-1	-	TGTGCCAGCAGCTTAGCGTATGGAGGGACTGAAGCTTTCTTT	CASSLAYGGTEAFF
-	TRBV14	TRBJ2-7	-	TGTGCCAGCAGAGCAGGGGGGTCGAGCTACGAGCAGTACTTC	CASRAGGSSYEQYF
TRBD1	TRBV4-3	TRBJ1-6	-	TGCGCCAGCAGCCATGATCCGGGACAGGGCGTTTTTCCCCTCCACTTT	CASSHDPGQGVFPLHF
-	TRBV5-6	TRBJ2-3	-	TGTGCCAGCAGCCTCCGGGCCCAGGGGGATACGCAGTATTTT	CASSLRAQGDTQYF
-	TRBV7-6	TRBJ1-1	-	TGTGCCAGCAGCTTAGGGCCCGGGGGGGGCATGAACACTGAAGCTTTCTTT	CASSLGPGGGMNTEAFF
-	TRBV4-1	TRBJ2-2	-	TGCGCCAGCAGCCAAGTCGCGAACACCGGGGAGCTGTTTTTT	CASSQVANTGELFF
-	TRBV27	TRBJ2-1	-	TGTGCCAGGGGCGAGCGGTCGAATGAGCAGTTCTTC	CARGERSNEQFF
-	TRBV29-1	TRBJ1-1	-	TGCAGCGTGCAGGAATTCCAGAGCCCAAACGAAGCTTTCTTT	CSVQEFQSPNEAFF
TRBD2	TRBV29-1	TRBJ2-5	-	TGCAGCGTTAGATTGACTAGCGAGTACCAAGAGACCCAGTACTTC	CSVRLTSEYQETQYF
TRBD2	TRBV4-2	TRBJ2-5	-	TGTGCCAGCAGCCAAGATCCGGGACTAGCGGGGCGAGTGACCCAGTACTTC	CASSQDPGLAGRVTQYF
-	TRBV6-5	TRBJ2-5	-	TGTGCCAGCAGTTACCAGGGGCGGTTACAAGAGACCCAGTACTTC	CASSYQGRLQETQYF
-	TRBV9	TRBJ1-6	-	TGTGCCAGCCGCCCAGGGTTACAGGGATATTCACCCCTCCACTTT	CASRPGLQGYSPLHF
TRBD1	TRBV2	TRBJ1-2	few	TGTGCCAGCAGTTTGGGACAGGGGTACTATGGCTACACCTTC	CASSLGQGYYGYTF
TRBD1	TRBV7-8	TRBJ1-5	-	TGTGCCAGCAGCCCGGGACAGTCTAGCAATCAGCCCCAGCATTTT	CASSPGQSSNQPQHF
TRBD2	TRBV9	TRBJ2-5	-	TGTGCCAGCAGCGTAGGTACTAGCGGTCAAGAGACCCAGTACTTC	CASSVGTSGQETQYF
-	TRBV7-9	TRBJ1-6	-	TGTGCCAGCAGCTCTGTGAATTCACCCCTCCACTTT	CASSSVNSPLHF
TRBD1	TRBV9	TRBJ1-4	-	TGTGCCAGCAGCGGAAATGCCGGGACAGGGGGCGGAAAACTGTTTTTT	CASSGNAGTGGGKLFF
TRBD2	TRBV6-1	TRBJ2-1	once	TGTGCCAGCACTTACAGCGGGGCAGGGGAGCAGTTCTTC	CASTYSGAGEQFF
-	TRBV9	TRBJ2-2	-	TGTGCCAGCAGCGAGACCCCTGAGGGACTCTTTAGAACCGGGGAGCTGTTTTTT	CASSETPEGLFRTGELFF